One sample yielded the 13 T cell receptor beta chains listed below, sequenced in a study of T cells after yellow fever vaccination. TCRdb reprocessed the 5' RACE reads via MiXCR and lists one record per CDR3 protein. The sample carries 120,000 or so distinct CDR3 sequences, more than 7.5% recorded once. This material consisted of CD8+ T cells sorted from PBMCs, taken on the day of the yellow fever booster vaccination. The receptors originated from a man between 18 and 29 years old who received the YFV17D yellow fever vaccine.

The J gene is TRBJ2-2, the V gene TRBV19; D might be TRBD1 or TRBD2, each matching 5 bases. Trimming shortened V by 4 bases and J by 5 bases, and 14 bases separated the two germline ends. CDR3 length: 15 residues. Germline V gives CDR1 LNHDA, CDR2 SQIVND (reference sequence). Here the CDR3 reads CASSTARELTGELFF. The CDR3 bases are TGTGCCAGTAGTACAGCCAGGGAGTTAACCGGGGAGCTGTTTTTT.

This clonotype came up a few times. The chain combines TRBV9 with TRBJ1-2; no reliable D call. Germline CDR1 reads SGDLS; CDR2 reads YYNGEE. V was shortened by 4 bases and J by 8 bases, with 15 bases between the two germline ends. The CDR3 contains 13 residues. CDR3 in amino acids: CASSSLGGSGYTF. The DNA of the CDR3 is TGTGCCAGCAGCTCCCTAGGAGGGTCCGGCTACACCTTC.

This clonotype has more than one count but fewer than ten. The rearrangement uses TRBV4-1 and TRBJ2-3, with D unclear. This CDR3 spans 11 amino acids. Deletions cut 8 bases from V and 5 bases from J, with 8 bases between. Germline lookup yields CDR1 MGHRA and CDR2 YSYEKL. The CDR3 nucleotides read TGCGCCAGCTTATTAGGAGATACGCAGTATTTT. Translated: CASLLGDTQYF.

This chain links TRBV7-6 with TRBJ2-2; no firm D call. With 3 bases removed from V and 8 bases from J, the gap between germline ends came to 13 bases. Germline CDR1 is SGHVS and CDR2 is FNYEAQ. The CDR3 has 14 amino acids. In DNA form, the CDR3 reads TGTGCCAGCAGCTTGGTTCGTGTCTCGGGGGAGCTGTTTTTT. Its translation is CASSLVRVSGELFF.

The V call is TRBV20-1, the J call TRBJ2-3, with 8 bases identical to TRBD2. Germline V CDR1 and CDR2: DFQATT, SNEGSKA (reference sequence). The CDR3 sequence is 14 residues long. V was pared by 5 bases and J by 2 bases, with 6 bases of the junction left unmatched. In nucleotides, the CDR3 is TGCAGTGCTGGGTCGGGGGGGTACACAGATACGCAGTATTTT. Translated: CSAGSGGYTDTQYF.

This clonotype was observed a few times. The chain is built from TRBV20-1 and TRBJ1-3; D remains ambiguous. Germline V gene lookup returns CDR1 DFQATT and CDR2 SNEGSKA (reference sequence). CDR3 length: 16 amino acids. V shed 0 bases and J shed 2 bases, with 14 bases lying between them. CDR3: CSARDFYGVAGNTIYF. The CDR3 region has the DNA TGCAGTGCTAGAGATTTCTACGGGGTTGCTGGAAACACCATATATTTT.

This clonotype was recorded a few times. The V call is TRBV6-5, the J call TRBJ1-5, with 9 nucleotides matching TRBD1. This CDR3 contains 15 residues. The V segment lost 4 bases and the J segment 4 bases; nucleotides outside the gene matches: 5. Germline lookup yields CDR1 MNHEY and CDR2 SVGAGI. The CDR3 sequence: CASSLTGGRNQPQHF. The CDR3 DNA follows: TGTGCCAGCAGTTTAACAGGGGGCAGGAATCAGCCCCAGCATTTT.

This clonotype was seen a single time. The chain carries TRBV27 and TRBJ1-1; 7 bases are a match to TRBD1. The V gene's germline CDR1 is MNHEY and CDR2 SMNVEV (reference sequence). Trimming at V came to 0 bases and at J to 4 bases, leaving 8 bases not matched to a gene. CDR3 length: 16 residues. The CDR3 DNA follows: TGTGCCAGCAGTTTATCATCGACAGGGTGGGGCACTGAAGCTTTCTTT. Amino acids: CASSLSSTGWGTEAFF.

This clonotype was observed many times. The chain links TRBV4-3 to TRBJ2-1; possibly TRBD2 for D (6 bases). V lost 1 base to trimming and J lost 9 bases, with 10 bases between them. The CDR3 totals 13 residues. Germline assignment: CDR1 LGHNA and CDR2 YSLEER. The CDR3 region has the DNA TGCGCCAGCAGCCAAGGGGGGGTTGGTGAGCAGTTCTTC. Translation gives CASSQGGVGEQFF.

This clonotype was seen a handful of times. The gene calls are TRBV7-6 and TRBJ1-5; weak D call: TRBD1 (5 bases). The CDR3 is 15 residues long. The germline CDR1 and CDR2 sequences are SGHVS and FNYEAQ. With 1 base removed from V and 4 bases from J, the gap between germline ends came to 11 bases. The CDR3 DNA reads TGTGCCAGCAGCTTAGTAGCCGGGGGAAATCAGCCCCAGCATTTT. This encodes CASSLVAGGNQPQHF.

V and J are TRBV7-8 and TRBJ1-1; no definite D call. The CDR3 is 12 residues long. V was shortened by 7 bases and J by 11 bases, with 17 bases between the two germline ends. Per germline, CDR1 SGHVS and CDR2 FQNEAQ. The CDR3 protein is CASTEGYSQAFF. CDR3 DNA sequence: TGTGCCAGCACCGAAGGATACAGCCAGGCTTTCTTT.

The J gene is TRBJ2-7, the V gene TRBV28; TRBD1 is a possible D gene (6 bases). Trimming stripped 5 bases from V and 6 bases from J, with 20 bases between. The CDR3 contains 15 residues. From germline, CDR1 is MDHEN and CDR2 SYDVKM. The CDR3 loop is CASSPRPRGSLEQYV. The CDR3 coding sequence is TGTGCCAGCAGTCCCCGGCCGAGGGGGTCTCTCGAGCAGTACGTC.

The V gene is TRBV12-5, the J gene TRBJ2-3; TRBD1 aligns across 9 bases. The CDR3 spans 14 residues. Losses at the gene ends were 6 bases for V and 3 bases for J; bases not matched to a gene: 4. Per germline, CDR1 LGHNT and CDR2 FRNRAP. CDR3 sequence: CASGRDRATDTQYF. Here the CDR3 DNA reads TGTGCTAGTGGGCGGGACAGGGCGACAGATACGCAGTATTTT. Together with reference TRBV12-5 and TRBJ2-3, the CDR3 gives the full variable domain: DARVTQTPRHKVTEMGQEVTMRCQPILGHNTVFWYRQTMMQGLELLAYFRNRAPLDDSGMPKDRFSAEMPDATLATLKIQPSEPRDSAVYFCASGRDRATDTQYFGPGTRLTVL.